This T cell receptor (beta chain) was profiled in a study of cytomegalovirus exposure and HLA in healthy donors. PCR amplification relied on 60 Vbeta primers (plus 13 Jbeta primers). Sequencing was performed with immunoSEQ multiplex PCR; in TCRdb, only in-frame clones are kept and a portion is missing. Of roughly 150,000 clones in the sample, 76% were seen once. The CDR3 is made up of 14 amino acids. Trimming cost V 6 bases and J 2 bases; bases outside gene matches: 7. Germline assignment: CDR1 MDHEN and CDR2 SYDVKM. J is TRBJ2-7 and V is TRBV28, with TRBD2 matching over 7 bases. The sequence was collected from a male donor in good health and CMV-seronegative. Sample: PBMCs. The CDR3 is CASSPREGPYEQYF. The CDR3, as DNA: TGTGCCAGCAGCCCCAGGGAGGGACCCTACGAGCAGTACTTC. The full variable domain, in which reference TRBV28 and TRBJ2-7 provide the parts outside the CDR3, is DVKVTQSSRYLVKRTGEKVFLECVQDMDHENMFWYRQDPGLGLRLIYFSYDVKMKEKGDIPEGYSVSREKKERFSLILESASTNQTSMYLCASSPREGPYEQYFGPGTRLTVT.